A single sample is the source of the 22 T cell receptor beta chains below, sequenced in a study of shared clonotypes between healthy human individuals. Using immunoSEQ multiplex PCR, the repertoire was profiled, and TCRdb retains in-frame clones only, with some absent. The sample consists of 550,000 to 600,000 clones, roughly four fifths of them appearing once. The sequencing sample was made of PBMCs. Every receptor here comes from a woman in her thirties or forties in good health. Some clones in this sample may be carry-over from other donors' samples.

This clone occurred once. A far bigger clonotype differs at one base, so this is likely a read error. The V call is TRBV30, the J call TRBJ1-5; 11 nucleotides match TRBD1. CDR1 is GTSNPN, CDR2 SVGIG, per germline (reference sequence). The CDR3 length is 15 residues. The CDR3 reads CAWKGQGASSQPQHF. The DNA of the CDR3 is TGTGCCTGGAAAGGACAGGGGGCTAGCAGTCAGCCCCAGCATTTT.

Remarks on this clone: At one end the junction does not follow the germline gene, possibly because of a read error. The chain joins TRBV19 to TRBJ2-5, with 9 bases lining up with TRBD1. This CDR3 is 15 amino acids long. Germline lookup yields CDR1 LNHDA and CDR2 SQIVND (reference sequence). The CDR3 loop is CVSSIGQGNQETQYF. The CDR3 bases are TGTGTCAGTAGTATAGGACAGGGGAACCAAGAGACCCAGTACTTC. Drawing the rest from reference TRBV19 and TRBJ2-5, the complete variable domain is DGGITQSPKYLFRKEGQNVTLSCEQNLNHDAMYWYRQDPGQGLRLIYYSQIVNDFQKGDIAEGYSVSREKKESFPLTVTSAQKNPTAFYLCVSSIGQGNQETQYFGPGTRLLVL.

The J gene is TRBJ2-7, the V gene TRBV2, with 10 bases that match TRBD1. Looked up from germline, CDR1 is SNHLY and CDR2 is FYNNEI. V shed 5 bases, J shed 6 bases, and the junction held 4 bases outside the gene matches. The CDR3 has 13 residues. The CDR3 reads CASSNDRGLEQYF. The CDR3 bases are TGTGCCAGCAGTAATGACAGGGGGCTCGAGCAGTACTTC.

J is TRBJ2-6 and V is TRBV5-1; D is uncertain. V lost 7 bases and J 0 bases, leaving 11 bases between the germline ends. CDR1 is SGHRS and CDR2 is YFSETQ in the germline V gene. This CDR3 spans 15 amino acids. CDR3 region: CASRRTPSGANVLTF. The CDR3 DNA is TGCGCCAGCCGTAGGACCCCCTCTGGGGCCAACGTCCTGACTTTC. Looking up the rest from reference TRBV5-1 and TRBJ2-6 gives the full variable domain: KAGVTQTPRYLIKTRGQQVTLSCSPISGHRSVSWYQQTPGQGLQFLFEYFSETQRNKGNFPGRFSGRQFSNSRSEMNVSTLELGDSALYLCASRRTPSGANVLTFGAGSRLTVL.

This clone was observed at least ten times. The chain has TRBV5-1 and TRBJ1-2, with 8 bases lining up with TRBD1. The germline gives CDR1 SGHRS, CDR2 YFSETQ. This CDR3 contains 15 residues. V was pared by 0 bases and J by 8 bases, with 9 bases of the junction left unmatched. The CDR3 DNA reads as TGCGCCAGCAGCTTGGAGGCAGGGGGCTCGGGCGGCTACACCTTC. This codes for CASSLEAGGSGGYTF.

V and J are TRBV19 and TRBJ2-3, with TRBD1 as a possible D gene (6 bases). Germline-derived CDR1 and CDR2 are LNHDA and SQIVND (reference sequence). V shed 5 bases and J shed 1 base, with 16 bases lying between them. The CDR3 contains 16 residues. CDR3 in DNA: TGTGCCAGTAGTCTCACGACGGGACAAGGCACAGATACGCAGTATTTT. Protein product: CASSLTTGQGTDTQYF.

The genes are TRBV27 and TRBJ2-7, with 9 bases lining up with TRBD1. Germline V gene sequence: CDR1 MNHEY, CDR2 SMNVEV (reference sequence). CDR3 size: 20 residues. V lost 8 bases and J lost 4; bases outside the gene matches: 27. Here the CDR3 DNA reads TGTGCCAGCCGACCAAGCCAGTTTGCCTTTACAGGGGGCGTGGAGTACGAGCAGTACTTC. This translates into CASRPSQFAFTGGVEYEQYF.

The J gene is TRBJ2-5, the V gene TRBV5-6; weak D call: TRBD2 (5 bases). With the DNA end fitting TRBJ2-7 better, the J assignment may be wrong. The CDR3 runs to 13 residues. Germline loops: CDR1 SGHDT, CDR2 YYEEEE. The CDR3 loop reads CASSRYGLSEQYF. Here the CDR3 DNA reads TGTGCCAGCAGCCGATACGGACTCTCCGAGCAGTACTTC.

This clone was observed a single time. The chain uses TRBV2 and TRBJ1-5; TRBD1 aligns across 8 bases. V was clipped by 5 bases and J by 7 bases; unmatched bases: 7. Germline CDR1 and CDR2: SNHLY and FYNNEI. The CDR3 sequence is 14 residues long. The CDR3 sequence: CASSLGQGGQPQHF. The CDR3, as DNA: TGTGCCAGCAGTTTAGGACAGGGCGGACAGCCCCAGCATTTT.

V usage is TRBV5-1 and J usage is TRBJ1-1; D remains ambiguous. The CDR3 is 15 amino acids. The V gene lost 0 bases and the J gene lost 4 bases, with 13 bases spanning the gap. Germline assignment: CDR1 SGHRS and CDR2 YFSETQ. CDR3: CASSLDSGRSTEAFF. The CDR3 nucleotides read TGCGCCAGCAGCTTGGATTCGGGGAGAAGCACTGAAGCTTTCTTT.

In its sample, this clone was seen a few times. V usage is TRBV4-2 and J usage is TRBJ2-5; D perhaps matches TRBD2 (5 bases). The end of the DNA aligns better with TRBJ2-7, so the J call may be wrong. Germline CDR1 LGHNA, CDR2 YNFKEQ. The CDR3 totals 17 residues. CDR3 coding DNA: TGTGCCAGCAGCCAAGACCAATCGGGGAAAACCACCTACGAGCAGTACTTC. Translating it yields CASSQDQSGKTTYEQYF.

This chain joins TRBV7-8 and TRBJ2-5; no reliable D call. This CDR3 comprises 13 residues. Per the germline V gene, CDR1 is SGHVS and CDR2 is FQNEAQ. V shed 3 bases and J shed 4 bases, with 9 bases lying between them. DNA of the CDR3: TGTGCCAGCAGCTTCCGACTTGGAGAGACCCAGTACTTC. Protein: CASSFRLGETQYF.

With regard to this clone: The same CDR3 can be traced to other DNA sequences in this sample. Here the CDR3 DNA reads TGTGCCAGCAGTGAGGGGAGGGATCAGCCCCAGCATTTT. Protein product: CASSEGRDQPQHF. The chain uses TRBV2 and TRBJ1-5, with no clear D. In germline, CDR1 is SNHLY, CDR2 FYNNEI. V lost 3 bases, J lost 5 bases, and 8 bases lay in between. The CDR3 contains 13 residues.

The chain links TRBV10-2 to TRBJ1-6; 9 bases line up with TRBD1. Germline V gene data show CDR1 as WSHSY and CDR2 as SAAADI. This CDR3 spans 17 amino acids. V was pared by 2 bases and J by 4 bases, with 6 bases of the junction left unmatched. The CDR3 sequence: CASSERTGEGYNSPLHF. The CDR3, as DNA: TGCGCCAGCAGTGAGCGGACAGGGGAAGGGTATAATTCACCCCTCCACTTT.

The chain joins TRBV2 to TRBJ1-1; 8 nucleotides agree with TRBD1. The CDR3 runs 15 residues. Germline trimming cut 5 bases from V and 1 base from J; bases unmatched to any gene: 6. Per the germline V gene, CDR1 is SNHLY and CDR2 is FYNNEI. The CDR3 reads CASSTRTGTNTEAFF. CDR3 nucleotides: TGTGCCAGCAGTACGCGGACAGGGACGAACACTGAAGCTTTCTTT.

The V gene is TRBV29-1, the J gene TRBJ1-2, with 10 bases lining up with TRBD1. CDR1 and CDR2 (germline): SQVTM, ANQGSEA. CDR3 length: 13 residues. V dropped 4 bases and J dropped 8; count of bases not matched to a gene: 7. Here the CDR3 DNA reads TGCAGCGTTGGAGACAGGGGGCTGGAAGGCTACACCTTC. Encoded protein: CSVGDRGLEGYTF.

The chain recombines TRBV5-4 with TRBJ1-1; D call uncertain. The CDR3 contains 12 residues. The germline V gene has CDR1 SGHNT and CDR2 YYREEE (reference sequence). Trimming shortened V by 3 bases and J by 3 bases, and 6 bases separated the two germline ends. The CDR3 loop is CASSSRDTEAFF. The CDR3 bases are TGTGCCAGCAGCTCCCGGGACACTGAAGCTTTCTTT.

V gene TRBV7-5 combines with J gene TRBJ1-2. TRBV7-5 is labeled a pseudogene. The CDR3 sequence is 12 residues long. The chain's CDR3 is CASSLLSYGYTF. The CDR3 DNA sequence: TGTGCCAGCAGCTTATTATCCTATGGCTACACCTTC.

This clone was counted a single time. This sequence joins TRBV5-1 and TRBJ1-4; D remains ambiguous. The CDR3 spans 15 residues. V lost 0 bases to trimming and J lost 7 bases, with 13 bases between them. Germline CDR1 reads SGHRS; CDR2 reads YFSETQ. CDR3 protein: CASSLEGRRIEKLFF. The CDR3 DNA sequence: TGCGCCAGCAGCTTGGAGGGCAGGAGAATTGAAAAACTGTTTTTT.

This chain joins TRBV6-7 and TRBJ2-5; 8 bases fit TRBD1. TRBV6-7 is an open reading frame whose function is uncertain. With V trimmed by 9 bases and J by 5 bases, 8 bases remained unmatched. This CDR3 is 13 amino acids long. The CDR3 DNA is TGTGCCAGAAACAGGGGGACGGGGGAGACCCAGTACTTC. Translating it yields CARNRGTGETQYF.

Only a few counts were recorded for this clone. A junction boundary mismatches the germline segment, possibly from a read error. The chain combines TRBV7-7 with TRBJ2-7, with TRBD2 as a possible D gene (5 bases). This CDR3 spans 14 amino acids. The germline V gene has CDR1 SSHAT and CDR2 FNYEAQ (reference sequence). CDR3 loop: CASSPNIASGEQYF. The CDR3 nucleotides read TGTGCTAGCAGCCCTAATATAGCGTCTGGGGAGCAGTACTTC.

The genes are TRBV5-1 and TRBJ2-2; D is unresolved. V was clipped by 5 bases and J by 1 base, with 9 bases between them. CDR3 length: 14 amino acids. Germline lookup yields CDR1 SGHRS and CDR2 YFSETQ. The CDR3 nucleotides read TGCGCCAGCAGGTTGAACGAGAACACCGGGGAGCTGTTTTTT. It translates to CASRLNENTGELFF.